These 21 T cell receptor beta chains originate from one sample sequenced in a study of T cells in Graves' hyperthyroidism and ophthalmopathy. The CDR3 regions of TCR beta were amplified from RNA transcripts. A set of HTBI primers served as the primers for a first-round RT-PCR of the TCR CDR3. TCRdb fed the multiplex PCR reads into MiXCR, producing one record per CDR3 protein. The sample lists roughly 660,000 distinct CDR3 sequences, around 16% occurring once. Sequenced sample: blood. All receptors come from a man aged 50 to 59 with Graves' hyperthyroidism.

Turning to this clonotype: This may arise from a read error, as a much more abundant clone is one base away. The rearrangement uses TRBV18 and TRBJ1-1; D remains ambiguous. This CDR3 is 13 amino acids long. Germline V gene data show CDR1 as KGHSH and CDR2 as LQKENI. V was pared by 8 bases and J by 6 bases, with 16 bases between. The CDR3, as DNA: TGTGCCAGCCAATTACAGCAGAGCGCTGAAGCTTTCTTT. It encodes CASQLQQSAEAFF.

This clonotype has only a few counts. This chain uses TRBV20-1 with TRBJ2-3; 8 bases agree with TRBD2. CDR1 is DFQATT, CDR2 SNEGSKA, per germline (reference sequence). The CDR3 spans 15 residues. CDR3 in amino acids: CSTPSRRGGTDTQYF. The CDR3 region has the DNA TGCAGCACTCCCTCCCGGCGGGGGGGCACAGATACGCAGTATTTT.

This clonotype was detected once. J is TRBJ2-2 and V is TRBV19; no clear D gene. Looked up from germline, CDR1 is LNHDA and CDR2 is SQIVND (reference sequence). V lost 1 base and J 6 bases, leaving 9 bases between the germline ends. CDR3 length: 14 residues. The DNA of the CDR3 is TGTGCCAGTAGTATAGGCGAGCGACCCGGGGAGCTGTTTTTT. It is translated as CASSIGERPGELFF.

Many counts were recorded for this clonotype. The chain uses TRBV2 and TRBJ2-1; tentative D call: TRBD2 (6 bases). Trimming removed 6 bases from V and 6 bases from J, with 15 bases in between. The length of the CDR3 is 14 residues. In germline, CDR1 is SNHLY, CDR2 FYNNEI. The CDR3 sequence: CASSPWAGGNEQFF. In DNA form, the CDR3 reads TGTGCCAGCAGCCCCTGGGCCGGGGGCAATGAGCAGTTCTTC.

This clonotype was observed many times. This rearrangement joins TRBV6-2 or TRBV6-3 to TRBJ1-5, with D uncertain. V gave up 7 bases and J gave up 0 bases, with 7 bases separating them. The CDR3 has 13 amino acids. Germline-derived CDR1 and CDR2 are MNHEY and SVGEGT. The CDR3 reads CASTSDSNQPQHF. Written as DNA, the CDR3 is TGTGCCAGCACGTCCGATAGCAATCAGCCCCAGCATTTT.

The sample holds many counts of this clonotype. The rearrangement joins TRBV20-1 to TRBJ2-1; 7 bases are a match to TRBD2. The J segment lost 7 bases and the V segment lost 1 base, leaving 7 bases of the junction unmatched. Germline CDR1 reads DFQATT; CDR2 reads SNEGSKA (reference sequence). This CDR3 comprises 14 residues. The DNA for the CDR3 is TGCAGTGCTAGAGGGGACTATAGTGGTAATGAGCAGTTCTTC. This encodes CSARGDYSGNEQFF.

This clonotype was counted ten times or more. The genes are TRBV19 and TRBJ2-3, with D perhaps matching TRBD2 (5 bases). This CDR3 comprises 13 residues. Germline CDR1 is LNHDA and CDR2 is SQIVND (reference sequence). The V gene lost 4 bases and the J gene lost 2 bases, with 7 bases spanning the gap. This CDR3 reads CASSRRFTDTQYF. DNA of the CDR3: TGTGCCAGTAGTAGGAGGTTCACAGATACGCAGTATTTT.

The table lists this clonotype with many counts. The gene calls are TRBV20-1 and TRBJ2-1; 11 positions match TRBD2. The CDR3 runs 17 residues. The junction had 16 bases not matched to a gene; V was cut back by 5 bases and J by 7 bases. Looked up from germline, CDR1 is DFQATT and CDR2 is SNEGSKA (reference sequence). CDR3 DNA sequence: TGCAGTGCTTCACTAGCGGGAGCCCGGGAGGGAGGGAATGAGCAGTTCTTC. It specifies CSASLAGAREGGNEQFF.

This clonotype has just a few counts. J is TRBJ2-7 and V is TRBV20-1; 7 nucleotides agree with TRBD1. This CDR3 is 15 amino acids long. The germline CDR1 and CDR2 sequences are DFQATT and SNEGSKA (reference sequence). V gave up 1 base and J gave up 3 bases; unmatched junction bases: 9. The CDR3 is CSARARGGLVYEQYF. The CDR3 DNA reads TGCAGTGCTAGAGCCCGAGGGGGCCTAGTCTACGAGCAGTACTTC.

This clonotype was counted a few times. The rearrangement links TRBV27 to TRBJ2-7; D is tentatively TRBD1 or TRBD2 (5 bases each). The germline V and J ends were trimmed by 5 bases and 5 bases, with 19 bases remaining between them. The CDR3 contains 15 residues. From germline, CDR1 is MNHEY and CDR2 SMNVEV (reference sequence). As DNA, the CDR3 is TGTGCCAGCAGTACCCCCCGGGACGGTCTAAACGAGCAGTACTTC. It specifies CASSTPRDGLNEQYF.

This clonotype was seen ten or more times. This sequence joins TRBV9 and TRBJ2-1; TRBD1 agrees at 9 bases. V lost 2 bases and J lost 5; bases outside the gene matches: 2. This CDR3 region has 14 residues. Germline V CDR1 and CDR2: SGDLS, YYNGEE. The CDR3 nucleotides read TGTGCCAGCAGCGTCCGGGACAGGGACAATGAGCAGTTCTTC. This sequence encodes CASSVRDRDNEQFF.

This clonotype turned up a few times. CDR3 in DNA: TGTGCCAGCAGCTTAGAGGACAGGCCTAACTATGGCTACACCTTC. This gives the protein CASSLEDRPNYGYTF. The chain recombines TRBV7-9 with TRBJ1-2; TRBD1 aligns across 7 bases. The ends lost 1 base at V and 0 bases at J; junction bases unmatched: 2. CDR3 length equals 15 residues. CDR1 is SEHNR, CDR2 FQNEAQ, per germline (reference sequence).

This clonotype was detected many times. This rearrangement joins TRBV12-3 or TRBV12-4 to TRBJ2-2; 10 bases fit TRBD2. V gave up 5 bases and J gave up 4 bases; unmatched junction bases: 4. The CDR3 loop spans 15 amino acids. The DNA of the CDR3 is TGTGCCAGCAGTCAAGCGGGAGGGCCCACCGGGGAGCTGTTTTTT. This encodes CASSQAGGPTGELFF.

This clonotype showed up just a few times. The chain has TRBV5-1 and TRBJ2-1; 9 bases are a match to TRBD1. The CDR3 totals 16 residues. The V segment lost 5 bases and the J segment 6 bases; nucleotides outside the gene matches: 12. Looked up from germline, CDR1 is SGHRS and CDR2 is YFSETQ. The DNA for the CDR3 is TGCGCCAGCAGAAGGACAGGGGCCCGGGGACCCAATGAGCAGTTCTTC. It codes for CASRRTGARGPNEQFF.

This clonotype was detected ten times or more. This chain uses TRBV6-1 with TRBJ1-1; the D is unclear. V lost 3 bases to trimming and J lost 7 bases, with 9 bases between them. CDR1 and CDR2 from the germline V gene are MNHNS and SASEGT. This CDR3 has 12 residues. The CDR3 DNA follows: TGTGCCAGCAGTGACCGACGGTTTGAAGCTTTCTTT. Residues: CASSDRRFEAFF.

The chain recombines TRBV6-1 with TRBJ2-3; 9 bases fit TRBD1. Trimming took 4 bases from V and 4 from J; bases not matched to a gene: 6. Per the germline V gene, CDR1 is MNHNS and CDR2 is SASEGT. The CDR3 covers 15 residues. Written as DNA, the CDR3 is TGTGCCAGCAGTGGACAGGGGGGGACCGCAGATACGCAGTATTTT. It encodes CASSGQGGTADTQYF.

The gene calls are TRBV13 and TRBJ2-5; D possibly uses TRBD1 or TRBD2 (5 bases each). Deletions cut 8 bases from V and 0 bases from J, with 13 bases between. Germline V gives CDR1 PRHDT, CDR2 FYEKMQ (reference sequence). The CDR3 loop spans 14 amino acids. CDR3 residues: CASGDRTYQETQYF. The CDR3 region has the DNA TGTGCCAGCGGGGACCGAACGTACCAAGAGACCCAGTACTTC.

With regard to this clonotype: The conserved closing phenylalanine or tryptophan is absent in this CDR3, likely reflecting a read error. The gene calls are TRBV20-1 and TRBJ2-2, with no clear D. Germline CDR1 reads DFQATT; CDR2 reads SNEGSKA (reference sequence). CDR3 length: 14 amino acids. V gave up 5 bases and J gave up 11 bases, with 21 bases separating them. CDR3 in amino acids: CSAPDYLVGGELFC. The CDR3 bases are TGCAGTGCTCCGGATTACCTGGTCGGCGGTGAGCTGTTTTGT.

The chain links TRBV2 to TRBJ2-1; 10 nucleotides match TRBD1. V shed 3 bases and J 10 bases; nucleotides not matched to a gene: 6. CDR1 SNHLY and CDR2 FYNNEI come from the germline V gene. This CDR3 is 14 amino acids long. The CDR3 loop reads CASSETGGSGEQFF. The CDR3 nucleotides are TGTGCCAGCAGTGAGACAGGGGGCTCAGGCGAGCAGTTCTTC.

This rearrangement joins TRBV24-1 to TRBJ2-5; D is unresolved. CDR1 is KGHDR and CDR2 is SFDVKD in the germline V gene. There are 14 residues in the CDR3. The V end lost 4 bases, the J end lost 0 bases, and 8 bases lay between the germline ends. The DNA for the CDR3 is TGTGCCACCAGTGACTTCCACAACCAAGAGACCCAGTACTTC. The encoded protein is CATSDFHNQETQYF.

The chain is built from TRBV7-9 and TRBJ1-1; no firm D call. Deletions cut 4 bases from V and 4 bases from J, with 16 bases between. Germline CDR1 and CDR2: SEHNR and FQNEAQ (reference sequence). CDR3 length equals 15 residues. This CDR3 is CASSSNSPTLTEAFF. In DNA, the CDR3 is TGTGCCAGCAGCTCTAACAGCCCGACCCTCACTGAAGCTTTCTTT. Combining the CDR3 with reference TRBV7-9 and TRBJ1-1 gives the whole variable domain DTGVSQNPRHKITKRGQNVTFRCDPISEHNRLYWYRQTLGQGPEFLTYFQNEAQLEKSRLLSDRFSAERPKGSFSTLEIQRTEQGDSAMYLCASSSNSPTLTEAFFGQGTRLTVV.